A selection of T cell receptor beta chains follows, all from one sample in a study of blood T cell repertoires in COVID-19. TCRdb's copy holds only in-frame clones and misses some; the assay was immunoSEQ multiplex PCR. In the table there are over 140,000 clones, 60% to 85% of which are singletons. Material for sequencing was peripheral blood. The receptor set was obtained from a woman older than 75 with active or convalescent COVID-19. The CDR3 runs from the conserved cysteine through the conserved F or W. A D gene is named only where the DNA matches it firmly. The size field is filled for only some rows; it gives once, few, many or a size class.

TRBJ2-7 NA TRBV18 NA TGTGCCAGCTCACCCCGGGTCCCCCCCTCCGAGCAGTACTTC CASSPRVPPSEQYF
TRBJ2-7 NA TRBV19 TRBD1 TGTGCCAGTAGTAAAAGCCGGACAGGGGGCTATTCCTACGAGCAGTACTTC CASSKSRTGGYSYEQYF
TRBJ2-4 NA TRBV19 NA TGTGCCAGTACCGCCGGAGGGGAGATAGCCAAAAACATTCAGTACTTC CASTAGGEIAKNIQYF
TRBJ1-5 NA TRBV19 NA TGTGCCAGTAGGCCAGGGGCCCTTCAGCCCCAGCATTTT CASRPGALQPQHF
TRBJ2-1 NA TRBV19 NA TGTGCCAGTAGTCTTCGGAGAGGGCGAGATTACAATGAGCAGTTCTTC CASSLRRGRDYNEQFF
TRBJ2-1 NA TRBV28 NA TGTGCCAGCAGTTTTGGTCAGAGGAAGCAGTTCTTC CASSFGQRKQFF
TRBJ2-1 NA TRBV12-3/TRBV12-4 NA TGTGCCAGCAGAAAGGACACGGGTGAGCAGTTCTTC CASRKDTGEQFF
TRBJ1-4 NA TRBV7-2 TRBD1 TGTGCCAGCAGCTTCGGGACAGGGGTCCGAGAAAAACTGTTTTTT CASSFGTGVREKLFF
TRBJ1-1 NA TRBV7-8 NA TGTGCCAGCAGCTTAAGTCGAGGGAACACTGAAGCTTTCTTT CASSLSRGNTEAFF
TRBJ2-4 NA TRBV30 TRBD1 TGTGCCTGGAGTGTAAAGGGACAGGGACTAGCCAAAAACATTCAGTACTTC CAWSVKGQGLAKNIQYF
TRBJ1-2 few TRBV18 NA TGTGCCAGCTCACCCAGCCAGGGGATAGGCTACACCTTC CASSPSQGIGYTF
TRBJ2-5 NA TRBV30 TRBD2 TGTGCCTGGAGTAACGGCCAGGGAGGGATTCAAGAGACCCAGTACTTC CAWSNGQGGIQETQYF
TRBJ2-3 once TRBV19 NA TGTGCCAGTAGTATAACTACCCACACAGATACGCAGTATTTT CASSITTHTDTQYF
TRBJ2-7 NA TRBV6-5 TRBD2 TGTGCCAGCACCGAGACTAGCGGGCGCGAGCAGTACTTC CASTETSGREQYF
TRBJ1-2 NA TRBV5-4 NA TGTGCCAGCAGCGGCTCGGGGGAACTTTATGGCTACACCTTC CASSGSGELYGYTF
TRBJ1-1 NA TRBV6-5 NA TGTGCCAGCAGTAGGCAGGGGGAAGCTTTCTTT CASSRQGEAFF
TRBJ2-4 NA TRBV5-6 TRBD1 TGTGCCAGCAGCGGACAGGGTTTTACTCAGTACTTC CASSGQGFTQYF
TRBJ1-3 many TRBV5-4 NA TGTGCCAGCAGTAAGACAGGTTATGGAAACACCATATATTTT CASSKTGYGNTIYF
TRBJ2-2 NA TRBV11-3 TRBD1 TGTGCCAGCAGCTCACAGGGGCCCGGGGAGCTGTTTTTT CASSSQGPGELFF
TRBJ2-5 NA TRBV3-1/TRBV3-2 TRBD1 TGTGCCAGCAGCCTAACAGGACAGGGAGAGACCCAGTACTTC CASSLTGQGETQYF
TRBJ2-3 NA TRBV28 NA TGTGCCAGCCAAGGTGGGAGAACCGGGACAAAAAGAAGGGATACGCAGTATTTT CASQGGRTGTKRRDTQYF
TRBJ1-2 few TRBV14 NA TGTGCCAGCAGCCCACGCCGACAAGACTATGGCTACACCTTC CASSPRRQDYGYTF
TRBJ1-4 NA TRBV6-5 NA TGTGCCAGCAGCCGGACAGTGTCGAATGAAAAACTGTTTTTT CASSRTVSNEKLFF
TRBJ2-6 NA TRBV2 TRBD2 TGTGCCAGCAGTGACCAGCGGGGGGCCGGTTTTGGGGCCAACGTCCTGACTTTC CASSDQRGAGFGANVLTF
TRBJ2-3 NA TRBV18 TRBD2 TGTGCCAGCTCACCACCGCGACGGCGGGGGTACACAGATACGCAGTATTTT CASSPPRRRGYTDTQYF
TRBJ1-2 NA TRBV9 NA TGTGCCAGCAGCGTAGACGAGGGGGATGGCTACACCTTC CASSVDEGDGYTF
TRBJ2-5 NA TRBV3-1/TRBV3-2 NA TGTGCCAGCAAGTTTGGTCGGGAGTTAGGGCACTTC CASKFGRELGHF
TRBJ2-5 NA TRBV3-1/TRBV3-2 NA TGTGCCAGCAGCCAAGTCGCTTCCCTTTCGACACAAGAGACCCAGTACTTC CASSQVASLSTQETQYF
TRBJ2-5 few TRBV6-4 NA TGTGCCAGCAGTGGGGACTTAGGGGAGACCCAGTACTTC CASSGDLGETQYF
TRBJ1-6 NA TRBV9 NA TGTGCCAGCAGCGAAAGTAGCTCCTATAATTCACCCCTCCACTTT CASSESSSYNSPLHF
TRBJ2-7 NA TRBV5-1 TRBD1 TGCGCCACTCGGTCGGGACAGGGTATCGACGAGCAGTACTTC CATRSGQGIDEQYF
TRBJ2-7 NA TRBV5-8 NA TGTGCCAGCAGCGTGGACAGCAGAATCTACGAGCAGTACTTC CASSVDSRIYEQYF
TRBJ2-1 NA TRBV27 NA TGTGCCAGCAGTACCCCTACGGAGCAGTTCTTC CASSTPTEQFF
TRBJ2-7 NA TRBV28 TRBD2 TGTGCCAGCAGTTCACCCGGGACTACCGCCTACGAGCAGTACTTC CASSSPGTTAYEQYF
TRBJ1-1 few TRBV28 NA TGTGCCAGCAGTTTTTTCAGGGATGAAGCTTTCTTT CASSFFRDEAFF